Following are 17 T cell receptor beta chains from one sample sequenced in a study of T cell repertoires in cytomegalovirus infection. TCRdb analysed the reads with MiXCR anew, one entry per CDR3 protein. Here the sample spans fewer than 550,000 distinct CDR3 sequences, approximately 31% being singletons. Sequencing was performed on PBMCs. These receptors all stem from a human donor in good health (CMV status not recorded). Some clones in this sample may be carry-over from other donors' samples.

This chain connects TRBV6-5 to TRBJ1-6, with TRBD1 identical over 9 bases. CDR1 and CDR2 (germline): MNHEY, SVGAGI. The CDR3 sequence is 18 residues long. V gave up 0 bases and J gave up 12 bases; unmatched junction bases: 15. The CDR3 loop is CASSYSSPHRGQVRPLHF. The CDR3 DNA is TGTGCCAGCAGTTACTCCAGCCCCCACAGGGGGCAGGTTAGACCCCTCCACTTT.

The chain couples TRBV4-1 to TRBJ1-3; D not certain. Trimming cost V 0 bases and J 1 base, with 4 bases left between them. This CDR3 contains 14 residues. Germline loops: CDR1 MGHRA, CDR2 YSYEKL. In DNA form, the CDR3 reads TGCGCCAGCAGCCAAGAAGGGTCTGGAAACACCATATATTTT. Protein product: CASSQEGSGNTIYF.

The chain combines TRBV6-1 with TRBJ2-7, with TRBD2 matching over 7 bases. The CDR3 is made up of 15 amino acids. Germline CDR1 reads MNHNS; CDR2 reads SASEGT. The trim removed 4 bases at V and 2 bases at J, leaving 8 bases unmatched. CDR3 DNA sequence: TGTGCCAGCAGTGGACGGGACCGGGGGGCCTACGAGCAGTACTTC. Residues: CASSGRDRGAYEQYF.

The rearrangement uses TRBV19 and TRBJ2-2; 9 bases fit TRBD1. The V segment lost 5 bases and the J segment 5 bases; nucleotides outside the gene matches: 6. This CDR3 has 15 residues. The V gene's germline CDR1 is LNHDA and CDR2 SQIVND (reference sequence). The CDR3 spells CASSYGTGKTGELFF. Written as DNA, the CDR3 is TGTGCCAGTAGTTACGGGACAGGGAAAACCGGGGAGCTGTTTTTT.

The genes are TRBV19 and TRBJ1-5; 7 bases map to TRBD1. The V segment lost 6 bases and the J segment 4 bases; nucleotides outside the gene matches: 9. This CDR3 contains 15 residues. Per germline, CDR1 LNHDA and CDR2 SQIVND (reference sequence). CDR3 DNA: TGTGCCAGTAGATTCGACAGGGCAACTAATCAGCCCCAGCATTTT. It encodes CASRFDRATNQPQHF.

For the CDR3, the DNA is TGTGCCAGCAGCTACCCCGGGACAGCGGCTAATAGTGGCTACACCTTC. Its protein is CASSYPGTAANSGYTF. The chain joins TRBV28 to TRBJ1-2; 7 bases line up with TRBD1. The CDR3 is made up of 16 amino acids. CDR1 MDHEN and CDR2 SYDVKM come from the germline V gene. J was trimmed by 7 bases and V by 6 bases; bases with no gene match: 17.

In its sample, this clonotype was seen many times. The chain recombines TRBV7-8 with TRBJ2-7, with D possibly being TRBD1 or TRBD2 (5 bases each). The CDR3 runs 14 residues. Germline CDR1 and CDR2: SGHVS and FQNEAQ. The germline V and J ends were trimmed by 5 bases and 0 bases, with 11 bases remaining between them. This CDR3 is CASSPGRGSYEQYF. As DNA, the CDR3 is TGTGCCAGCAGCCCGGGACGGGGCTCCTACGAGCAGTACTTC.

V and J are TRBV7-2 and TRBJ2-2; no firm D call. The CDR3 contains 13 residues. V was shortened by 5 bases and J by 5 bases, with 9 bases between the two germline ends. Germline assignment: CDR1 SGHTA and CDR2 FQGNSA. Here the CDR3 reads CASSPRWTGELFF. The CDR3 DNA reads TGTGCCAGCAGCCCCCGGTGGACCGGGGAGCTGTTTTTT.

This clonotype was detected only a few times. This may be a read error: a much more frequent sequence differs by one nucleotide. V and J are TRBV5-1 and TRBJ1-1; D is uncertain. This CDR3 contains 13 residues. The germline V gene has CDR1 SGHRS and CDR2 YFSETQ. The chain's CDR3 is CASSQDLNTGAFF. Here the CDR3 DNA reads TGCGCCAGCAGCCAGGATCTGAACACTGGAGCTTTCTTT.

This clonotype has a count of ten or more. J is TRBJ1-5 and V is TRBV7-2, with D hard to call. Germline values: CDR1 SGHTA, CDR2 FQGNSA. V shed 3 bases and J shed 5 bases, with 5 bases lying between them. The CDR3 contains 12 residues. The CDR3: CASSLRDQPQHF. The CDR3 bases are TGTGCCAGCAGCTTGAGAGATCAGCCCCAGCATTTT.

Notes on this clonotype: One junction end does not reproduce the germline sequence, and a read error may be involved. The rearrangement joins TRBV4-1 to TRBJ2-3; 9 bases match TRBD2. This CDR3 comprises 16 residues. Germline CDR1 is MGHRA and CDR2 is YSYEKL. The DNA for the CDR3 is TGCGCCAGCAGCCAAGTGCGGGGGGGCGGGCCAGATACGCAGTGTTTT. This encodes CASSQVRGGGPDTQCF.

This clonotype was picked up a small number of times. This rearrangement joins TRBV12-3 or TRBV12-4 to TRBJ2-7; TRBD1 matches at 7 bases. This CDR3 has 12 residues. V shed 6 bases and J 2 bases; nucleotides not matched to a gene: 1. CDR3 protein: CASRGQTYEQYF. CDR3 sequence (DNA): TGTGCCAGCAGGGGACAGACCTACGAGCAGTACTTC.

This clonotype was detected a few times. This chain connects TRBV12-3 or TRBV12-4 to TRBJ2-3, with D maybe TRBD1 (6 bases). V was clipped by 4 bases and J by 6 bases, with 14 bases between them. The CDR3 is made up of 14 amino acids. The CDR3 nucleotides are TGTGCCAGCAGTTCCGGACAGCTCCAGGATACGCAGTATTTT. Its translation is CASSSGQLQDTQYF.

This clonotype was picked up many times. The chain joins TRBV6-1 to TRBJ2-7; TRBD2 is a possible D gene (6 bases). The CDR3 runs 15 residues. The V and J ends lost 1 base and 9 bases respectively, with 19 bases between them. Germline-derived CDR1 and CDR2 are MNHNS and SASEGT. The CDR3 DNA follows: TGTGCCAGCAGTGAAGGAAATCGAGGAGGGGAGAGGCAGTACTTC. Translated: CASSEGNRGGERQYF.

Only a few counts were recorded for this clonotype. V and J are TRBV6-6 and TRBJ1-1, with D possibly TRBD1 on 5 matching bases. This CDR3 is built from 15 residues. The germline CDR1 and CDR2 sequences are MNHNY and SVGAGI (reference sequence). Trimming stripped 0 bases from V and 6 bases from J, with 14 bases between. CDR3 sequence: CASSYSGTAVAEAFF. In nucleotides, the CDR3 is TGTGCCAGCAGTTACTCCGGGACGGCGGTCGCTGAAGCTTTCTTT.

This clonotype occurred many times. This chain links TRBV7-6 with TRBJ2-3; D is tentatively TRBD1 or TRBD2 (5 bases each). The CDR3 is made up of 18 amino acids. The V end was cut by 5 bases, the J end by 0 bases, with 21 bases between. The V gene's germline CDR1 is SGHVS and CDR2 FNYEAQ. The CDR3, as DNA: TGTGCCAGCAGCCTCAGGGTTAGGGCAAGGACTAGCACAGATACGCAGTATTTT. This sequence encodes CASSLRVRARTSTDTQYF.

This clonotype was counted a few times. The chain has TRBV4-1 and TRBJ2-7, with D unclear. The V end was cut by 0 bases, the J end by 3 bases, with 9 bases between. Germline CDR1 and CDR2: MGHRA and YSYEKL. This CDR3 contains 14 residues. CDR3 in amino acids: CASSQEVWGYEQYF. CDR3 nucleotides: TGCGCCAGCAGCCAAGAGGTCTGGGGCTACGAGCAGTACTTC.